This passage covers 26 T cell receptor beta chains from one sample sequenced in a study of cytomegalovirus exposure and HLA in healthy donors. 60 Vbeta and 13 Jbeta primers were used in PCR. Produced via immunoSEQ multiplex PCR; TCRdb's table is partial and in-frame only. Of 100,000 to 150,000 clones in the sample, under 85% were seen once. The source material was PBMCs. The source of these receptors is a woman aged 50 to 60 in good health and CMV-seropositive.

The table lists this clone with a count of one. The gene calls are TRBV10-3 and TRBJ1-3; 7 nucleotides agree with TRBD1. V lost 0 bases to trimming and J lost 1 base; unmatched junction nucleotides: 0. Germline-derived CDR1 and CDR2 are ENHRY and SYGVKD. The CDR3 has 15 amino acids. CDR3 sequence reads: CAISESRGSGNTIYF. CDR3 coding DNA: TGTGCCATCAGTGAGTCCAGGGGGTCTGGAAACACCATATATTTT.

The chain uses TRBV19 and TRBJ2-7; TRBD1 aligns across 11 bases. CDR3 length equals 15 residues. Trimming removed 5 bases from V and 5 bases from J; junction bases left unmatched: 8. The V gene's germline CDR1 is LNHDA and CDR2 SQIVND (reference sequence). In DNA form, the CDR3 reads TGTGCCAGTAGTCCCCAGGGACAGGGGGATCACGAGCAGTACTTC. Protein product: CASSPQGQGDHEQYF.

The chain uses TRBV4-2 and TRBJ2-1; 15 positions match TRBD2. The germline CDR1 and CDR2 sequences are LGHNA and YNFKEQ. The CDR3 consists of 14 residues. The V segment lost 4 bases and the J segment 10 bases; nucleotides outside the gene matches: 2. This CDR3 is CASSLGLAGGEQFF. The CDR3 nucleotides read TGTGCCAGCAGCCTAGGACTAGCGGGGGGGGAGCAGTTCTTC.

The V gene is TRBV30, the J gene TRBJ1-2; 7 bases are a match to TRBD1. The CDR3 is 14 residues long. J gave up 7 bases and V 1 base, and 9 bases lay outside the gene matches. Germline V CDR1 and CDR2: GTSNPN, SVGIG (reference sequence). The CDR3 is CAWSGDSPHFGYTF. In nucleotides, the CDR3 is TGTGCCTGGAGTGGGGACAGTCCCCACTTTGGCTACACCTTC.

The chain uses TRBV7-2 and TRBJ1-5; 9 bases map to TRBD1. The CDR3 loop spans 13 amino acids. V lost 6 bases and J lost 6; bases outside the gene matches: 3. CDR1 and CDR2 (germline): SGHTA, FQGNSA. The CDR3 DNA reads as TGTGCCAGCAGTACACAGGGGGCTCAGCCCCAGCATTTT. It yields the protein CASSTQGAQPQHF.

The V and J genes are TRBV5-8 and TRBJ1-6; 9 nucleotides line up with TRBD1. CDR1 and CDR2 (germline): SGHTS, YDEGEE. The CDR3 spans 14 residues. Germline trimming cut 7 bases from V and 8 bases from J; bases unmatched to any gene: 7. DNA for the CDR3: TGTGCCAGCCCGGCGAGACAGGGGGATTCACCCCTCCACTTT. Protein: CASPARQGDSPLHF.

This rearrangement joins TRBV11-2 to TRBJ2-5; D is undetermined. The CDR3 has 13 residues. The germline CDR1 and CDR2 sequences are SGHAT and FQNNGV. V was shortened by 3 bases and J by 1 base, with 6 bases between the two germline ends. The CDR3 sequence: CASSLSGQETQYF. The CDR3 region has the DNA TGTGCCAGCAGCTTGTCAGGCCAAGAGACCCAGTACTTC.

The chain combines TRBV7-9 with TRBJ2-1; TRBD2 might be the D (6 bases). Germline loops: CDR1 SEHNR, CDR2 FQNEAQ (reference sequence). V was cut by 5 bases and J by 3 bases, with 8 bases left in between. CDR3 size: 13 residues. CDR3 amino acids: CASSEDYYNEQFF. The CDR3 DNA reads as TGTGCCAGCAGCGAGGACTACTACAATGAGCAGTTCTTC.

This clone was counted between two and nine times. The J gene is TRBJ1-5, the V gene TRBV5-6; D unclear. The CDR3 runs to 15 residues. Germline values: CDR1 SGHDT, CDR2 YYEEEE. V lost 0 bases and J lost 4, with 11 bases in between. The CDR3, as DNA: TGTGCCAGCAGCTTGGTGGTGATTCGGAATCAGCCCCAGCATTTT. Amino acid sequence: CASSLVVIRNQPQHF.

For this clone: The junction and the germline gene differ at one end; a read error may be behind it. V usage is TRBV5-1 and J usage is TRBJ2-3; 10 bases align to TRBD2. The CDR3 extends over 16 amino acids. The germline V gene encodes CDR1 SGHRS and CDR2 YFSETQ. CDR3 sequence (DNA): TGCGTCAGCAGCCTACGGACTAGCGGAATCACAGATACGCAGTATTTT. Amino acids: CVSSLRTSGITDTQYF.

This chain links TRBV2 with TRBJ2-3, with D perhaps matching TRBD1 (6 bases). Germline V lookup: CDR1 SNHLY, CDR2 FYNNEI. The germline V and J ends were trimmed by 4 bases and 3 bases, with 11 bases remaining between them. The CDR3 is 14 amino acids. The CDR3 DNA is TGTGCCAGCAGTGCACAGGGTGGGACAGATACGCAGTATTTT. Amino acids: CASSAQGGTDTQYF.

The chain uses TRBV5-4 and TRBJ1-1; D may be TRBD1 (5 bases). V was cut by 2 bases and J by 5 bases, with 13 bases left in between. Germline V gene lookup returns CDR1 SGHNT and CDR2 YYREEE (reference sequence). The length of the CDR3 is 14 residues. The CDR3, as DNA: TGTGCCAGCAGCTTAATAGGGGCTGAAACTGAAGCTTTCTTT. Protein: CASSLIGAETEAFF.

Note on this clone: At one end the junction does not follow the germline gene, possibly because of a read error. The chain combines TRBV27 with TRBJ2-3; a weak D match, TRBD1 (6 bases). CDR1 is MNHEY and CDR2 is SMNVEV in the germline V gene (reference sequence). The CDR3 spans 13 residues. CDR3 loop: CASRFGGGDTQYF. The CDR3 coding sequence is TGTGCCAGCCGTTTTGGGGGCGGAGATACGCAGTATTTT.

The V call is TRBV6-6, the J call TRBJ2-7, with 7 bases matching TRBD2. After removal of 6 bases from V and 6 bases from J, the junction contained 5 bases not matched to a gene. The length of the CDR3 is 12 residues. CDR1 is MNHNY and CDR2 is SVGAGI in the germline V gene (reference sequence). CDR3 DNA: TGTGCCAGCAGAGGGACTACCTCCGAGCAGTACTTC. As protein: CASRGTTSEQYF.

The V and J genes are TRBV4-3 and TRBJ2-4; D perhaps matches TRBD2 (6 bases). The CDR3 has 16 amino acids. Germline V gene data show CDR1 as LGHNA and CDR2 as YSLEER. The V and J ends lost 0 bases and 6 bases respectively, with 15 bases between them. The CDR3 spells CASSQDLGEALNIQYF. CDR3 coding DNA: TGCGCCAGCAGCCAAGATCTTGGGGAGGCACTAAACATTCAGTACTTC.

This clone has a single count. This rearrangement joins TRBV30 to TRBJ2-5; D perhaps matches TRBD1 (5 bases). Trimming took off 2 bases at V and 1 base at J, with 8 bases between the two ends. This CDR3 comprises 13 residues. Germline-derived CDR1 and CDR2 are GTSNPN and SVGIG (reference sequence). The CDR3 DNA reads TGTGCCTGGAGTCGACAGAGCCAAGAGACCCAGTACTTC. It is translated as CAWSRQSQETQYF.

The chain employs TRBV13 and TRBJ1-1; D unresolved. Looked up from germline, CDR1 is PRHDT and CDR2 is FYEKMQ (reference sequence). Trimming left V 5 bases short and J 3 bases short, with 10 bases between. CDR3 size: 13 residues. The CDR3 region has the DNA TGTGCCAGCAGCCCTCGTGCGGACACTGAAGCTTTCTTT. It yields the protein CASSPRADTEAFF.

The rearrangement joins TRBV7-2 to TRBJ2-5; no definite D call. V was cut by 6 bases and J by 5 bases, with 7 bases left in between. The CDR3 runs 11 residues. Germline CDR1 is SGHTA and CDR2 is FQGNSA. CDR3 DNA sequence: TGTGCCAGCAGGTCTAGGGAGACCCAGTACTTC. Translation gives CASRSRETQYF. The full variable domain, completed using reference TRBV7-2 and TRBJ2-5, is GAGVSQSPSNKVTEKGKDVELRCDPISGHTALYWYRQSLGQGLEFLIYFQGNSAPDKSGLPSDRFSAERTGGSVSTLTIQRTQQEDSAVYLCASRSRETQYFGPGTRLLVL.

This chain connects TRBV7-3 to TRBJ1-6; 9 bases are shared with TRBD1. The germline CDR1 and CDR2 sequences are SGHTA and FQGTGA. The CDR3 consists of 14 residues. Losses at the gene ends were 3 bases for V and 7 bases for J; bases not matched to a gene: 1. In nucleotides, the CDR3 is TGTGCCAGCAGCTTCGGGACAGGGAATTCACCCCTCCACTTT. This translates into CASSFGTGNSPLHF.

The J gene is TRBJ1-2, the V gene TRBV28; 8 bases are a match to TRBD1. Germline trimming cut 4 bases from V and 8 bases from J; bases unmatched to any gene: 9. In germline, CDR1 is MDHEN, CDR2 SYDVKM. The CDR3 extends over 14 amino acids. CDR3 sequence (DNA): TGTGCCAGCAGTTCTCAGGGGGCGCGAGGAGGCTACACCTTC. This gives the protein CASSSQGARGGYTF.

V gene TRBV14 combines with J gene TRBJ1-4, with TRBD1 as a possible D gene (5 bases). The CDR3 is 13 residues long. Germline CDR1 is SGHDN and CDR2 is FVKESK. Between the trimmed V and J ends, which lost 2 bases and 8 bases, there was a span of 9 bases. The CDR3 nucleotides read TGTGCCAGCAGCCAACGCAGGGCGGAAAAACTGTTTTTT. The encoded protein is CASSQRRAEKLFF.

This chain connects TRBV5-6 to TRBJ1-5; D may be TRBD1 (6 bases). V lost 0 bases, J lost 7 bases, and 17 bases lay in between. Germline V gene data show CDR1 as SGHDT and CDR2 as YYEEEE. CDR3 size: 16 residues. Written as DNA, the CDR3 is TGTGCCAGCAGCTTGGTAGGGGGAATGGGAAAGCAGCCCCAGCATTTT. Translation: CASSLVGGMGKQPQHF.

This chain uses TRBV19 with TRBJ1-5; TRBD1 is a possible D gene (5 bases). The CDR3 has 13 residues. CDR1 is LNHDA, CDR2 SQIVND, per germline (reference sequence). Trimming removed 10 bases from V and 1 base from J, with 11 bases in between. The CDR3 protein is CATSRQSNQPQHF. The DNA of the CDR3 is TGTGCCACCTCACGACAGAGCAATCAGCCCCAGCATTTT. The whole variable domain, filled in from reference TRBV19 and TRBJ1-5, reads DGGITQSPKYLFRKEGQNVTLSCEQNLNHDAMYWYRQDPGQGLRLIYYSQIVNDFQKGDIAEGYSVSREKKESFPLTVTSAQKNPTAFYLCATSRQSNQPQHFGDGTRLSIL.

J is TRBJ2-7 and V is TRBV9; no clear D gene. From germline, CDR1 is SGDLS and CDR2 YYNGEE. The CDR3 has 13 residues. The V end lost 0 bases, the J end lost 7 bases, and 11 bases lay between the germline ends. This chain's CDR3 is CASSVVPYYEQYF. DNA for the CDR3: TGTGCCAGCAGCGTAGTACCGTACTATGAGCAGTACTTC. Using reference TRBV9 and TRBJ2-7 for the parts outside the CDR3, the full variable domain is DSGVTQTPKHLITATGQRVTLRCSPRSGDLSVYWYQQSLDQGLQFLIQYYNGEERAKGNILERFSAQQFPDLHSELNLSSLELGDSALYFCASSVVPYYEQYFGPGTRLTVT.

This rearrangement joins TRBV19 to TRBJ1-5; 11 bases fit TRBD1. Trimming cost V 4 bases and J 6 bases; bases outside gene matches: 5. CDR3 length: 15 residues. In germline, CDR1 is LNHDA, CDR2 SQIVND (reference sequence). Here the CDR3 reads CASSRAGQGGQPQHF. The CDR3, as DNA: TGTGCCAGTAGTAGGGCGGGACAGGGGGGTCAGCCCCAGCATTTT.

This rearrangement joins TRBV5-1 to TRBJ2-3, with TRBD2 matching 12 bases. The CDR3 loop spans 15 amino acids. Germline V gene data show CDR1 as SGHRS and CDR2 as YFSETQ. Trimming removed 0 bases from V and 4 bases from J; junction bases left unmatched: 0. The CDR3 bases are TGCGCCAGCAGCTTGGCTAGCGGGGGGGCAGATACGCAGTATTTT. Protein: CASSLASGGADTQYF.